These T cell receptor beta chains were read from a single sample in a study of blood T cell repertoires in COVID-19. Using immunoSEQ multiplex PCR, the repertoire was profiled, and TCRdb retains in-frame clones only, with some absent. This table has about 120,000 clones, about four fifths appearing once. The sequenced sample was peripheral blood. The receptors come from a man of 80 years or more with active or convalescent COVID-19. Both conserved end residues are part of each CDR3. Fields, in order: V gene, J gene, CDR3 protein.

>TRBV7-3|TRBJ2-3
CASSPGGSTDTQYF
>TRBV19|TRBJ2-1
CASRVSGNFTDRGRVNEQFF
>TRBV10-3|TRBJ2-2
CAISTGQGTNTGELFF
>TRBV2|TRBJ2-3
CASSPGLAGVTDTQYF
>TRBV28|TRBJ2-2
CASKAGGFTGELFF
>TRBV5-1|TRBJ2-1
CASSPGTSRNEQFF
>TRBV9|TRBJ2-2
CASSPTGNGELFF
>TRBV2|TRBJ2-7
CASSVDREATEQYF
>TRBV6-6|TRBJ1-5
CASSYSGVLQPQHF
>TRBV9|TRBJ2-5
CASSGPRGGEKTQYF
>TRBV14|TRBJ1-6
CASSRDTSYNSPLHF
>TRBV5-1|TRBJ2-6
CASSSQRGGPTGANVLTF
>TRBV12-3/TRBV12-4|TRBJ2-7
CASSTGLGEQYF
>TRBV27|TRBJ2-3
CASSQGSLSTDTQYF
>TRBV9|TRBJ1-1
CASSPGQGAQGIEAFF
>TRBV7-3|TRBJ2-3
CASSRQSQADTQYF
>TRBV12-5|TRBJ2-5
CASGFTPKDRGRGETQYF
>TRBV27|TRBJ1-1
CASRGAGLITEAFF
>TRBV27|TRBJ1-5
CASSLKQGIPPQHF
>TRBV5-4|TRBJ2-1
CASSHTSGVVLSNEQFF
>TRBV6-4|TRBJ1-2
CASSEQGRHGYTF
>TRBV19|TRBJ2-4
CASSMARVTKNIQYF
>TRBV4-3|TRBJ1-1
CASSQSEGASLNTEAFF
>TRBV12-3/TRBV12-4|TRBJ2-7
CASTRDSTYEQYF
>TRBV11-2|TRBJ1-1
CASSSEVRAEAFF
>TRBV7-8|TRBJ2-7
CASSLVPGNKAYEQYF
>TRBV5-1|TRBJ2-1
CASSLAGSGYDNEQFF
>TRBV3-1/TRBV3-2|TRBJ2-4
CASSQMFPADIQYF
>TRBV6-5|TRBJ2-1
CASSKPGQGVDEQFF
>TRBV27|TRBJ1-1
CASSLNPGKDTEAFF
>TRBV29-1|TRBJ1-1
CSARPGERTEAFF
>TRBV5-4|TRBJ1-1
CASSAETGHTEAFF
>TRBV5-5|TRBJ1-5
CASTAKQGNQPQHF
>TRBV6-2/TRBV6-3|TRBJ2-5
CASSYPASGVETQYF
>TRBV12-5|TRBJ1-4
CASGLFGTGSEKLFF
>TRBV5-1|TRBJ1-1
CASSDHREAFF
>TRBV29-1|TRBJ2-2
CSAWPRANTGELFF
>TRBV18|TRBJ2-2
CESRTGPNTGELFF
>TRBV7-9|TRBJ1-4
CASSSGSVATNEKLFF
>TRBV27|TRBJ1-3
CASSFASGGSGNTIYF
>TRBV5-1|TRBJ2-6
CASSFTSTGAGANVLTF
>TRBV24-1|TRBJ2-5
CATSDRLQETQYF
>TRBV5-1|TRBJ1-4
CASSSTGEKLFF
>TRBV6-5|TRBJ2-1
CASSTRDSSYNEQFF
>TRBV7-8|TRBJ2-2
CASSSRRLVGGELFF
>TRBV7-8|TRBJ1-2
CASSPGTAGYGYTF
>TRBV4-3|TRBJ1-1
CASSQEVPKRTGGLNTEAFF
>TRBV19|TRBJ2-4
CASSIVGTGLLENIQYF
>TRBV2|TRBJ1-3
CASMWGRAESGNTIYF
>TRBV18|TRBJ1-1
CASSPSQGITEAFF
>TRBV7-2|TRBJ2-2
CASSPPLAGVRAGELFF
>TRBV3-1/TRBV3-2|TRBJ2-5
CASSPGSQQTETQYF
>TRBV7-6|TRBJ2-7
CASSLGQGGYEQYF
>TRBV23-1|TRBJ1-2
CASSQTPGQGRYGYTF